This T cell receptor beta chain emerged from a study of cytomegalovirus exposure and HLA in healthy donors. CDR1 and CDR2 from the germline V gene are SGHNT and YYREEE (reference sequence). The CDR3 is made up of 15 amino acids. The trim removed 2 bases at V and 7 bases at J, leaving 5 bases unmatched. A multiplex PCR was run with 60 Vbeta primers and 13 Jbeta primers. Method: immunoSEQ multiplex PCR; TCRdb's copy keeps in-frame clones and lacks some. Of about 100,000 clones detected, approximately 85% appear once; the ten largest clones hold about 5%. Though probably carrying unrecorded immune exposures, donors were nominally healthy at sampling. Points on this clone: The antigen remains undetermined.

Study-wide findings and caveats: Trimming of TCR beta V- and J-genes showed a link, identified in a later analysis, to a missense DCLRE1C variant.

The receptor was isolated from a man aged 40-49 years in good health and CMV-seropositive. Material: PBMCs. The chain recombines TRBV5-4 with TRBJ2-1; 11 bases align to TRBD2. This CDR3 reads CASSFALAGVNEQFF. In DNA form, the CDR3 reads TGTGCCAGCAGCTTTGCACTAGCGGGAGTTAATGAGCAGTTCTTC.